The text below deals with one T cell receptor beta chain. Its specificity is not known. CDR1 and CDR2 (germline): MNHEY, SVGAGI. Trimming removed 0 bases from V and 7 bases from J; junction bases left unmatched: 6. There are 16 residues in the CDR3. The data were obtained in a study of OX40 agonist ivuxolimab in advanced cancers. Findings of the study overall: At doses 0.1 to 3.0 mg/kg, CD4+ and CD8+ clones expanded.

The method was immunoSEQ multiplex PCR; TCRdb's version includes in-frame clones alone and lacks a portion of them. The sample carries roughly 70,000 clones, around 80% recorded once. This specimen was CD4+ or CD8+ T cells sorted from blood, taken in a trial of the OX40 agonist ivuxolimab. This chain uses TRBV6-5 with TRBJ2-3; the match to TRBD2 covers 11 bases. The clonotype comes from an adult with an advanced solid tumor such as melanoma, head and neck, liver or kidney cancer. CDR3 sequence reads: CASSYSIAGGPNTQYF. In nucleotides, the CDR3 is TGTGCCAGCAGTTACTCGATAGCGGGGGGGCCGAATACGCAGTATTTT.